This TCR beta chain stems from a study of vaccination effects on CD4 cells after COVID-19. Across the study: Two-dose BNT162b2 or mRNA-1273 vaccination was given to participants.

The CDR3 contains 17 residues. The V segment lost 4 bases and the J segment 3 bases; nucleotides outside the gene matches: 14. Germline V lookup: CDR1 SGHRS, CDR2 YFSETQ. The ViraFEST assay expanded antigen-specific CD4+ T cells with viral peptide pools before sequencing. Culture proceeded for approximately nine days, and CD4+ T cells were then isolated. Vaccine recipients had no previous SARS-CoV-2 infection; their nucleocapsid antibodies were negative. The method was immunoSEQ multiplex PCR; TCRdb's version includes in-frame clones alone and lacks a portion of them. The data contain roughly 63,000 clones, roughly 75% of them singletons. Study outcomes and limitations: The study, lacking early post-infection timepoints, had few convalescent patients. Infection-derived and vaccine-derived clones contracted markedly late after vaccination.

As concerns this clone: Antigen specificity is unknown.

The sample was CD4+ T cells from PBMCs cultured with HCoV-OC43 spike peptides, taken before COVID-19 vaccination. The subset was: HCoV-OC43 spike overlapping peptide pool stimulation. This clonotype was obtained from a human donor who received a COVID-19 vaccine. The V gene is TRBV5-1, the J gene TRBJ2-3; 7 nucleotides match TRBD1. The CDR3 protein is CASSLGGFTGATDTQYF. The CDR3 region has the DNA TGCGCCAGCAGCCTCGGAGGATTCACAGGGGCTACAGATACGCAGTATTTT. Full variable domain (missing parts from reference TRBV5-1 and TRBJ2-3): KAGVTQTPRYLIKTRGQQVTLSCSPISGHRSVSWYQQTPGQGLQFLFEYFSETQRNKGNFPGRFSGRQFSNSRSEMNVSTLELGDSALYLCASSLGGFTGATDTQYFGPGTRLTVL.